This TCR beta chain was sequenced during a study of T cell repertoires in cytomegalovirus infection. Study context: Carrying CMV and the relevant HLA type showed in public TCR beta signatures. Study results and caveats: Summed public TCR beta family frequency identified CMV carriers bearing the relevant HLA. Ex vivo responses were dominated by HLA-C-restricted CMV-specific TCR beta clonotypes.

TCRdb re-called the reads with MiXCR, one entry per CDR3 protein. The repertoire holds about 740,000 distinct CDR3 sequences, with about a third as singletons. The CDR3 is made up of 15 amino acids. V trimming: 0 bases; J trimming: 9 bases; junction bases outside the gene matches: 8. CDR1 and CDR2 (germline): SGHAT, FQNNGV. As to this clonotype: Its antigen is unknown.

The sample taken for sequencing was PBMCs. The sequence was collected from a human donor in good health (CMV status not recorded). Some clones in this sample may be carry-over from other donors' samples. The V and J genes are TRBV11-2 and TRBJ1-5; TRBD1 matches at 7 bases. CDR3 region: CASSLEAQGGWPQHF. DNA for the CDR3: TGTGCCAGCAGCTTAGAGGCGCAGGGGGGGTGGCCCCAGCATTTT.